A single sample gave rise to the 21 T cell receptor beta chains below, sequenced in a study of cytomegalovirus exposure and HLA in healthy donors. PCR employed 60 Vbeta and 13 Jbeta primers. Method: immunoSEQ multiplex PCR; TCRdb's copy keeps in-frame clones and lacks some. The top ten clones hold roughly 3.4% of a sample with roughly 140,000 clones, around four fifths of them seen once. What was sequenced was PBMCs. The origin of the receptors is a male donor in good health and CMV-seronegative.

The rearrangement links TRBV7-2 to TRBJ1-2; 7 bases agree with TRBD1. The ends lost 1 base at V and 3 bases at J; junction bases unmatched: 8. CDR3 length: 16 residues. In germline, CDR1 is SGHTA, CDR2 FQGNSA. DNA of the CDR3: TGTGCCAGCAGCTTAGAAGGACATGGGACAGACTATGGCTACACCTTC. Residues: CASSLEGHGTDYGYTF.

This chain connects TRBV14 to TRBJ2-5; D gene uncertain. Judging by the DNA end, TRBJ2-7 fits better; the J call may be wrong. Germline V gene data show CDR1 as SGHDN and CDR2 as FVKESK. The CDR3 totals 13 residues. CDR3 sequence: CASSQEQSYEQYF. The DNA of the CDR3 is TGTGCCAGCAGCCAAGAGCAATCCTACGAGCAGTACTTC.

V usage is TRBV10-2 and J usage is TRBJ1-1, with D hard to call. The germline V gene encodes CDR1 WSHSY and CDR2 SAAADI. V gave up 2 bases and J gave up 4 bases, with 14 bases separating them. CDR3 size: 15 residues. CDR3 amino acids: CASSEQVGRFTEAFF. As DNA, the CDR3 is TGCGCCAGCAGTGAGCAAGTGGGGAGATTCACTGAAGCTTTCTTT.

The chain combines TRBV7-2 with TRBJ1-1; D uncertain. Germline lookup yields CDR1 SGHTA and CDR2 FQGNSA. This CDR3 is built from 13 residues. The ends were cut back, 4 bases at V and 7 bases at J, with 13 bases in the middle. The CDR3 region is CASSSLARVEAFF. In DNA, the CDR3 is TGTGCCAGCAGCTCCTTAGCGAGGGTTGAAGCTTTCTTT.

On this clone: An end of the junction differs from the germline gene, which may be a read error. The chain is built from TRBV7-8 and TRBJ2-7, with D possibly TRBD2 on 5 matching bases. The germline CDR1 and CDR2 sequences are SGHVS and FQNEAQ. The CDR3 spans 15 residues. CDR3 amino acids: CASSLGTRTNYERYF. CDR3 DNA: TGTGCCAGCAGCTTAGGTACTAGGACCAACTACGAGCGGTACTTC.

The gene calls are TRBV18 and TRBJ2-7, with TRBD1 matching 7 bases. The trim removed 2 bases at V and 3 bases at J, leaving 7 bases unmatched. Germline loops: CDR1 KGHSH, CDR2 LQKENI. The CDR3 contains 15 residues. The CDR3 DNA reads as TGTGCCAGCTCACCATCGGGACAGACATACTACGAGCAGTACTTC. Translation gives CASSPSGQTYYEQYF. Full variable domain (remainder filled in from reference TRBV18 and TRBJ2-7): NAGVMQNPRHLVRRRGQEARLRCSPMKGHSHVYWYRQLPEEGLKFMVYLQKENIIDESGMPKERFSAEFPKEGPSILRIQQVVRGDSAAYFCASSPSGQTYYEQYFGPGTRLTVT.

The chain couples TRBV18 to TRBJ2-5; 7 bases agree with TRBD1. The junction had 4 bases not matched to a gene; V was cut back by 2 bases and J by 4 bases. CDR1 KGHSH and CDR2 LQKENI come from the germline V gene. There are 14 residues in the CDR3. This chain's CDR3 is CASSPAGGGETQYF. For the CDR3, the DNA is TGTGCCAGCTCACCAGCAGGGGGTGGAGAGACCCAGTACTTC.

The rearrangement joins TRBV7-3 to TRBJ2-6, with D maybe TRBD2 (6 bases). V was cut by 5 bases and J by 0 bases, with 8 bases left in between. Germline V gene data show CDR1 as SGHTA and CDR2 as FQGTGA. This CDR3 is 15 amino acids long. DNA of the CDR3: TGTGCCAGCAGCGGAGGGGACTCTGGGGCCAACGTCCTGACTTTC. Translation gives CASSGGDSGANVLTF.

V and J are TRBV6-1 and TRBJ1-2; a weak D match, TRBD1 (5 bases). Per germline, CDR1 MNHNS and CDR2 SASEGT. With 6 bases removed from V and 4 bases from J, the gap between germline ends came to 12 bases. The CDR3 loop spans 13 amino acids. The CDR3 sequence: CASRYRLGYGYTF. DNA for the CDR3: TGTGCCAGCAGGTACAGGCTCGGCTATGGCTACACCTTC.

The chain links TRBV6-1 to TRBJ2-7; possible D gene TRBD1, 6 bases. Trimming removed 1 base at V and 2 bases at J, with 9 bases between. Germline lookup yields CDR1 MNHNS and CDR2 SASEGT. The CDR3 consists of 14 residues. The CDR3 region is CASSEGAGAYEQYF. The CDR3 DNA follows: TGTGCCAGCAGTGAAGGGGCAGGGGCCTACGAGCAGTACTTC.

This clone was seen more than once but under ten times. The rearrangement uses TRBV25-1 and TRBJ1-2; D might be TRBD1 (5 bases). CDR1 is MGHDK, CDR2 SYGVNS, per germline. The length of the CDR3 is 14 residues. The V gene lost 3 bases and the J gene lost 2 bases, with 10 bases spanning the gap. DNA of the CDR3: TGTGCCAGCAGTGACGCGGCAGGGAACTATGGCTACACCTTC. This translates into CASSDAAGNYGYTF.

V gene TRBV5-4 combines with J gene TRBJ1-1; 8 nucleotides line up with TRBD1. The CDR3 loop spans 15 amino acids. Germline V gives CDR1 SGHNT, CDR2 YYREEE (reference sequence). The V gene end was trimmed by 3 bases and the J gene end by 1 base; junction bases not matched to a gene: 5. In DNA form, the CDR3 reads TGTGCCAGCAGCTCGCCTGACAGGGGGAACACTGAAGCTTTCTTT. It yields the protein CASSSPDRGNTEAFF.

This clone was counted only a few times. Since a far larger clone is one base different, this is likely a read error. The CDR3 sequence: CAISQGLEAYNEQFF. In DNA form, the CDR3 reads TGTGCCATCAGCCAAGGACTAGAGGCCTACAATGAGCAGTTCTTC. V gene TRBV4-2 combines with J gene TRBJ2-1, with TRBD2 matching 7 bases. Germline CDR1 LGHNA, CDR2 YNFKEQ. The CDR3 consists of 15 residues.

CDR3 region: CASSLRPLLGETQYF. CDR3 coding DNA: TGTGCCAGCAGCTTAAGGCCCCTTCTCGGGGAGACCCAGTACTTC. The gene calls are TRBV7-9 and TRBJ2-5, with unresolved D. The CDR3 covers 15 residues. Germline CDR1 is SEHNR and CDR2 is FQNEAQ (reference sequence). The V end was cut by 2 bases, the J end by 5 bases, with 15 bases between.

In this sample, this clone turned up once. V is TRBV4-2 and J is TRBJ2-1, with TRBD2 matching 9 bases. V trimming: 0 bases; J trimming: 2 bases; junction bases outside the gene matches: 2. The CDR3 covers 16 residues. Germline V gene sequence: CDR1 LGHNA, CDR2 YNFKEQ. The CDR3 DNA is TGTGCCAGCAGCCAAGATGGGACTAGCCCCTACAATGAGCAGTTCTTC. It translates to CASSQDGTSPYNEQFF.

The rearrangement uses TRBV28 and TRBJ2-1, with 13 nucleotides matching TRBD2. The V gene end was trimmed by 4 bases and the J gene end by 6 bases; junction bases not matched to a gene: 6. The germline V gene encodes CDR1 MDHEN and CDR2 SYDVKM. This CDR3 is 16 amino acids long. CDR3 in amino acids: CASSSPRTSGSNEQFF. Here the CDR3 DNA reads TGTGCCAGCAGTTCCCCCCGGACTAGCGGGAGCAATGAGCAGTTCTTC.

V gene TRBV6-6 combines with J gene TRBJ2-7; perhaps TRBD1 as D (6 bases). CDR1 and CDR2 from the germline V gene are MNHNY and SVGAGI (reference sequence). V lost 0 bases and J 2 bases, leaving 11 bases between the germline ends. This CDR3 has 15 residues. CDR3 nucleotide sequence: TGTGCCAGCAGTTACTCGACAGGAATCACCTACGAGCAGTACTTC. Encoded protein: CASSYSTGITYEQYF.

The chain is built from TRBV9 and TRBJ1-4; D is unresolved. The CDR3 contains 14 residues. V was trimmed by 1 base and J by 4 bases, leaving 8 bases between them. Looked up from germline, CDR1 is SGDLS and CDR2 is YYNGEE. Here the CDR3 DNA reads TGTGCCAGCAGCGTAAGCGGAAATAATGAAAAACTGTTTTTT. It is translated as CASSVSGNNEKLFF. The full variable domain, its missing parts supplied by reference TRBV9 and TRBJ1-4, is DSGVTQTPKHLITATGQRVTLRCSPRSGDLSVYWYQQSLDQGLQFLIQYYNGEERAKGNILERFSAQQFPDLHSELNLSSLELGDSALYFCASSVSGNNEKLFFGSGTQLSVL.

This chain links TRBV28 with TRBJ1-5; possibly TRBD1 for D (6 bases). The CDR3 loop spans 14 amino acids. In germline, CDR1 is MDHEN, CDR2 SYDVKM. V was clipped by 3 bases and J by 11 bases, with 17 bases between them. CDR3 in DNA: TGTGCCAGCAGTTTCAGGGGAGTGGGTCGGGCCCAGCATTTT. This sequence encodes CASSFRGVGRAQHF.

The chain couples TRBV2 to TRBJ1-6, with 7 bases identical to TRBD1. The CDR3 has 13 residues. CDR1 is SNHLY and CDR2 is FYNNEI in the germline V gene. V dropped 1 base and J dropped 14; count of bases not matched to a gene: 5. The CDR3 sequence is CASSEEIGTALHF. The CDR3 nucleotides read TGTGCCAGCAGTGAAGAGATAGGGACAGCCCTCCACTTT. Looking up the rest from reference TRBV2 and TRBJ1-6 gives the full variable domain: EPEVTQTPSHQVTQMGQEVILRCVPISNHLYFYWYRQILGQKVEFLVSFYNNEISEKSEIFDDQFSVERPDGSNFTLKIRSTKLEDSAMYFCASSEEIGTALHFGNGTRLTVT.

The V gene is TRBV6-6, the J gene TRBJ1-2; TRBD1 is a possible D gene (5 bases). V was clipped by 5 bases and J by 5 bases, with 12 bases between them. Germline assignment: CDR1 MNHNY and CDR2 SVGAGI (reference sequence). The length of the CDR3 is 13 residues. CDR3 sequence reads: CASSDRRSYGYTF. The CDR3, as DNA: TGTGCCAGCAGTGACAGAAGGTCTTATGGCTACACCTTC.